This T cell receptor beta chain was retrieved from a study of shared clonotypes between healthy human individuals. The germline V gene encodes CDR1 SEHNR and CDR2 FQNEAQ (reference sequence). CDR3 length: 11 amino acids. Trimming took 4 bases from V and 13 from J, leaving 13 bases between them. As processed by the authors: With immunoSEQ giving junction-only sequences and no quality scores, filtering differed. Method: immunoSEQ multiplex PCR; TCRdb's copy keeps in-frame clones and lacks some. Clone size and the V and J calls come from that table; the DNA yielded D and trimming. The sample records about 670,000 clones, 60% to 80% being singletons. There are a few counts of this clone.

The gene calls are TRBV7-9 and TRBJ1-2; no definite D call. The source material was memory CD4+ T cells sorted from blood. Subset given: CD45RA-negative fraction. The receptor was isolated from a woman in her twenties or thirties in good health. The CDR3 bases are TGTGCCAGCAGCTCCCGACGGGAGATCACCTTC. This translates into CASSSRREITF.